The table lists the clone carrying this TCR beta chain with many counts. As yet, its antigen is unknown. This entry comes from a study of blood T cells in healthy people across ages. Overall study results and limits: With naive T cell percentage, TCR beta diversity showed a strong correlation. Those diversity estimates obtained from one million T cells were thought to be underestimates.

The CDR3 is made up of 15 amino acids. V was clipped by 0 bases and J by 4 bases; unmatched bases: 8. Per germline, CDR1 DFQATT and CDR2 SNEGSKA (reference sequence). Drawing of peripheral blood yielded 8.5 to 10 milliliters from each donor. Through a sample-barcoded 5' primer and a J-beta primer mix, a second PCR was run for about 7 to 12 cycles. Every molecule of cDNA carried a tag from a template-switch adaptor with 12 random nucleotides. One entry per CDR3 protein, called by TCRdb with MiXCR from the 5' RACE reads. The table has approximately 400,000 distinct CDR3 sequences, roughly half seen once; the top ten hold 45% to 55%.

Sequencing was performed on blood. The chain combines TRBV20-1 with TRBJ2-5, with 7 bases aligning to TRBD1. This sequence was found in a man in his 60s in good health. The CDR3 reads CSARDPATGIETQYF. The CDR3 nucleotides read TGCAGTGCTAGAGATCCCGCGACAGGGATAGAGACCCAGTACTTC.